Listed below are T cell receptor beta chains from one sample, sequenced in a study of blood T cell repertoires in COVID-19. Using immunoSEQ multiplex PCR, the repertoire was profiled, and TCRdb retains in-frame clones only, with some absent. The sample holds 300,000 to 500,000 clones, 88% seen once. The source material was PBMCs or T cells enriched from blood (not recorded which). Receptor source: a woman under 40 with acute COVID-19. Each CDR3 is given with its conserved first and last residue. Fields, in order: CDR3 length, V gene, clone size, J gene, D gene, CDR3 DNA, CDR3 protein. D genes are given only for firm matches. Clone size is stated in some rows and not others, as once, few, many or a class when expanded.

15	TRBV7-9	-	TRBJ2-3	TRBD2	TGTGCCAGCAGCTTAGGCCGGGGGGGCACAGATACGCAGTATTTT	CASSLGRGGTDTQYF
16	TRBV30	-	TRBJ1-4	TRBD1	TGTGCCTGGAGTCGGAGGGGGCTGGCAACTAATGAAAAACTGTTTTTT	CAWSRRGLATNEKLFF
14	TRBV3-1/TRBV3-2	-	TRBJ1-2	-	TGTGCCAGCAGCAAAACCCCCCAGTCCTATGGCTACACCTTC	CASSKTPQSYGYTF
16	TRBV4-2	-	TRBJ2-1	TRBD2	TGTGCCAGCAGCCAAGCTCGGCGGGGGGGCTGGAATGAGCAGTTCTTC	CASSQARRGGWNEQFF
16	TRBV11-2	-	TRBJ2-4	TRBD2	TGTGCCAGCACCAAAGGGACTAGCGGGGGCGGGAACATTCAGTACTTC	CASTKGTSGGGNIQYF
12	TRBV10-1	-	TRBJ1-2	-	TGCGCCAGCAGTGATGTCGGGTATGGCTACACCTTC	CASSDVGYGYTF
19	TRBV21-1	-	TRBJ1-1	-	TGTGCCAGCAGCAAAGGGGGACAGGGCCCGACGGCCATGAACACTGAAGCTTTCTTT	CASSKGGQGPTAMNTEAFF
13	TRBV6-5	-	TRBJ1-5	TRBD1	TGTGCCAGCAGGGGACAGGGGAATCAGCCCCAGCATTTT	CASRGQGNQPQHF
13	TRBV27	once	TRBJ1-1	-	TGTGCCAGCAGGGGTACGGGTAGGCCTGAAGCTTTCTTT	CASRGTGRPEAFF
15	TRBV3-1/TRBV3-2	-	TRBJ2-7	-	TGTGCCAGCAGTCTCCTAGCGTCCTCCTCCTACGAGCAGTACTTC	CASSLLASSSYEQYF
12	TRBV9	-	TRBJ2-7	-	TGTGCCAGCAGCGCCGAAACGGGCGAGCAGTACTTC	CASSAETGEQYF
15	TRBV5-6	-	TRBJ1-5	-	TGTGCCAGCAGCACCTACTCCCGGGGAAATCAGCCCCAGCATTTT	CASSTYSRGNQPQHF
13	TRBV7-2	-	TRBJ2-3	TRBD2	TGTGCCAGCAGCCGACTAGCGGGGGGGGAGCAGTATTTT	CASSRLAGGEQYF
14	TRBV30	-	TRBJ2-7	-	TGTGCCTGGAGTGTACCCAACGCTAACTACGAGCAGTACTTC	CAWSVPNANYEQYF
17	TRBV4-1	-	TRBJ2-3	-	TGCGCCAGCAGCCAAGTGGACATACAGCGGGGCACAGATACGCAGTATTTT	CASSQVDIQRGTDTQYF
17	TRBV4-3	few	TRBJ1-2	-	TGCGCCAGCAGCCAAGATCTGGCGGGGGCGGCATCGAGGGGCTACACCTTC	CASSQDLAGAASRGYTF
13	TRBV14	-	TRBJ1-1	-	TGTGCCAGCAGCCGGACAGAGAACACTGAAGCTTTCTTT	CASSRTENTEAFF